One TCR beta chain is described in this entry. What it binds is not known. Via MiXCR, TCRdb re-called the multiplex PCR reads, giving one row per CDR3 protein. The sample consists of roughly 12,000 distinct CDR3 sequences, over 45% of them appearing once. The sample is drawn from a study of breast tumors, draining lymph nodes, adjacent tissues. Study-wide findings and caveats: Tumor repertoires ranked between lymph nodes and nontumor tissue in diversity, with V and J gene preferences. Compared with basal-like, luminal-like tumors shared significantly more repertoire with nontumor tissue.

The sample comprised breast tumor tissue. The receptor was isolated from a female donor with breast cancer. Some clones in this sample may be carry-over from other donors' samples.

The CDR3 is CSAEDRAGGKLFF. CDR3 DNA: TGCAGTGCTGAGGACAGGGCGGGCGGAAAACTGTTTTTT. The V gene is TRBV20-1, the J gene TRBJ1-4; 8 nucleotides line up with TRBD1. Germline CDR1 and CDR2: DFQATT and SNEGSKA (reference sequence). Trimming cost V 5 bases and J 10 bases; bases outside gene matches: 9. The length of the CDR3 is 13 residues.